Sequencing of this T cell receptor (beta chain) was carried out in a study of cytomegalovirus exposure and HLA in healthy donors. Produced via immunoSEQ multiplex PCR; TCRdb's table is partial and in-frame only. The sample lists under 250,000 clones; about 89% were seen once. The count of this clone is one. CDR3 length equals 15 residues. The V and J ends lost 2 bases and 7 bases, in that order; junction bases with no gene match: 7. Sequencing was performed on PBMCs. The receptor was derived from a woman aged 18-30 years in good health and CMV-seronegative. The J gene is TRBJ2-7, the V gene TRBV5-3; 12 nucleotides align to TRBD2. TRBV5-3 falls under the ORF class, with uncertain function. CDR3 region: CARSLRLAGVREQYF. The CDR3, as DNA: TGTGCCAGAAGCTTAAGACTAGCGGGAGTCAGGGAGCAGTACTTC.